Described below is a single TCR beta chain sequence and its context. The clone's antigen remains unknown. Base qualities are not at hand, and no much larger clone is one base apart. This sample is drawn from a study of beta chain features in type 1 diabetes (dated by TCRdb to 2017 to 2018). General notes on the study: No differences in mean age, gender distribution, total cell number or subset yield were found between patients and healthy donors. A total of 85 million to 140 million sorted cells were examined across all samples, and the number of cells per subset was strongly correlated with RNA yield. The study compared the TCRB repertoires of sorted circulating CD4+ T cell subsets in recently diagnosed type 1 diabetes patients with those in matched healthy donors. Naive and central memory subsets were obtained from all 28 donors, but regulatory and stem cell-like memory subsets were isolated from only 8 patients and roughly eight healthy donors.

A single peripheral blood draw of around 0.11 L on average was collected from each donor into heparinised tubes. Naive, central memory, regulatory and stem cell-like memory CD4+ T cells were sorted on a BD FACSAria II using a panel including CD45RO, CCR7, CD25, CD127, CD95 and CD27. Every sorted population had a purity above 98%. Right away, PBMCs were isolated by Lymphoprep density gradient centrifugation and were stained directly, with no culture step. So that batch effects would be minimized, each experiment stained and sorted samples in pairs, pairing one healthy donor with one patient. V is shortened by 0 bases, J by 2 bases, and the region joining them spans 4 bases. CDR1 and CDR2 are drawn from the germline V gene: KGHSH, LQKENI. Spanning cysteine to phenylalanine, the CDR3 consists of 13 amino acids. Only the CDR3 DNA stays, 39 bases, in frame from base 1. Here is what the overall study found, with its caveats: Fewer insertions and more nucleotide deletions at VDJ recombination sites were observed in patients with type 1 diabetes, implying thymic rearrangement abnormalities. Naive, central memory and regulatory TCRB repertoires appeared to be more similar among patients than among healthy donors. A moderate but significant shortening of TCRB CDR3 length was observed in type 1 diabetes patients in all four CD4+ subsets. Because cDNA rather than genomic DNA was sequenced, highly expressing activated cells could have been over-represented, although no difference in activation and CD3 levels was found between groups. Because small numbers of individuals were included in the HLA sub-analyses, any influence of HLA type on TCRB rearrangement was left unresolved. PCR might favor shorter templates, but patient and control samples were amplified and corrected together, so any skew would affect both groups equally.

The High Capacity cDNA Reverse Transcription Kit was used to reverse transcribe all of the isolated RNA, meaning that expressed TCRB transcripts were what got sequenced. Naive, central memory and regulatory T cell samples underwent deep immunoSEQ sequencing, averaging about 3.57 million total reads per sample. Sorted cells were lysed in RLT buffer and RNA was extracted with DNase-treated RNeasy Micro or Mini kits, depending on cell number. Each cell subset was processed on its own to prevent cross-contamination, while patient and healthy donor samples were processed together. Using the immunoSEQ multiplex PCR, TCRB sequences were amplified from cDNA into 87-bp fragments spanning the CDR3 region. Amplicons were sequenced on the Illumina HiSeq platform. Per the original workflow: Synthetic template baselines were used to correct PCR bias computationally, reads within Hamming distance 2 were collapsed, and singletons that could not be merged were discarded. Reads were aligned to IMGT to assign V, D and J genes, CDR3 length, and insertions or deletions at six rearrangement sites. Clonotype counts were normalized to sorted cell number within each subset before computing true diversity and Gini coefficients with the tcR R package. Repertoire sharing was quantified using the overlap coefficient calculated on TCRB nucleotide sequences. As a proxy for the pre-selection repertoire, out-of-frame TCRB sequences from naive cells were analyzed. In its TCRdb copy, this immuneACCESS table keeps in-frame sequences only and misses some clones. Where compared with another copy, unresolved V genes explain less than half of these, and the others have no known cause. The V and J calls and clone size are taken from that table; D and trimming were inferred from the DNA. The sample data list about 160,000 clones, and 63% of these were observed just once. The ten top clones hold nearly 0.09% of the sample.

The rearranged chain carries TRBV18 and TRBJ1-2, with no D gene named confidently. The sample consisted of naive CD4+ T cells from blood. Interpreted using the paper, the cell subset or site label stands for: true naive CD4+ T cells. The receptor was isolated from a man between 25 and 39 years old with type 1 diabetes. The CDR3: CASSPPENYGYTF. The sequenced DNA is TGTGCCAGCTCACCACCGGAAAACTATGGCTACACCTTC.